These 26 T cell receptor beta chains share one sample of origin, sequenced in a study of radiotherapy plus CTLA-4 blockade in lung cancer. Profiling relied on immunoSEQ multiplex PCR, and the TCRdb table lists in-frame clones only, not all of them. The data hold about 73,000 clones, with around 87% observed a single time. Source: peripheral blood, taken from a patient treated with radiotherapy plus ipilimumab. These receptors all stem from a human donor with non-small cell lung cancer that progressed on radiotherapy plus ipilimumab.

V is TRBV7-8 and J is TRBJ2-7; D ambiguous. CDR3 length: 13 amino acids. The V and J ends lost 1 base and 0 bases respectively, with 4 bases between them. Germline V gene sequence: CDR1 SGHVS, CDR2 FQNEAQ. CDR3 sequence reads: CASSLGDSYEQYF. The CDR3 nucleotides are TGTGCCAGCAGCTTAGGAGACTCCTACGAGCAGTACTTC.

The chain joins TRBV5-4 to TRBJ2-3; D remains ambiguous. The CDR3 is 14 residues long. Trimming took 4 bases from V and 2 from J, leaving 11 bases between them. The germline V gene encodes CDR1 SGHNT and CDR2 YYREEE (reference sequence). The CDR3 region is CASSHEVLTDTQYF. DNA for the CDR3: TGTGCCAGCAGCCACGAGGTACTCACAGATACGCAGTATTTT. The full variable domain, in which reference TRBV5-4 and TRBJ2-3 provide the parts outside the CDR3, is ETGVTQSPTHLIKTRGQQVTLRCSSQSGHNTVSWYQQALGQGPQFIFQYYREEENGRGNFPPRFSGLQFPNYSSELNVNALELDDSALYLCASSHEVLTDTQYFGPGTRLTVL.

Remarks on this clone: Other DNA sequences in this sample translate to the same CDR3. The rearrangement uses TRBV29-1 and TRBJ2-1; D may be TRBD1 or TRBD2 (7 bases each). The CDR3 has 13 residues. V was shortened by 2 bases and J by 10 bases, with 15 bases between the two germline ends. CDR1 is SQVTM and CDR2 is ANQGSEA in the germline V gene. CDR3 nucleotide sequence: TGCAGCGTTGAACCGAATCAGGGGGGGGAGCAGTTCTTC. Residues: CSVEPNQGGEQFF.

The rearrangement links TRBV18 to TRBJ2-2; D perhaps matches TRBD2 (6 bases). Per germline, CDR1 KGHSH and CDR2 LQKENI. CDR3 length: 14 amino acids. V lost 6 bases and J lost 6, with 14 bases in between. The CDR3 DNA reads as TGTGCCAGCTCCCCCACACGGGAGCCCGGGGAGCTGTTTTTT. Translated, it gives CASSPTREPGELFF.

This clone was found once. The CDR3 coding sequence is TGTGCCAGCAGCTTAACTCCAGGGTTAAGAGAAGAGACCCAGTACTTC. It yields the protein CASSLTPGLREETQYF. This sequence joins TRBV11-2 and TRBJ2-5; D might be TRBD1 (5 bases). CDR1 is SGHAT, CDR2 FQNNGV, per germline. The CDR3 spans 16 residues. The germline V and J ends were trimmed by 2 bases and 3 bases, with 16 bases remaining between them.

This clone was recorded a few times. The chain employs TRBV5-6 and TRBJ2-4; 11 bases are a match to TRBD2. The CDR3 runs 16 residues. After removal of 0 bases from V and 6 bases from J, the junction contained 5 bases not matched to a gene. CDR1 and CDR2 (germline): SGHDT, YYEEEE. CDR3 in DNA: TGTGCCAGCAGCTTGGGGTCCGGGACTAGCGGAAACATTCAGTACTTC. Translated, it gives CASSLGSGTSGNIQYF.

V usage is TRBV11-3 and J usage is TRBJ2-1; D may be TRBD1 (6 bases). This CDR3 comprises 16 residues. V was trimmed by 0 bases and J by 7 bases, leaving 16 bases between them. CDR1 is SGHNT, CDR2 YENEEA, per germline. CDR3 DNA: TGTGCCAGCAGCTTAGATTCCAGGACAGATGGGAATGAGCAGTTCTTC. As protein: CASSLDSRTDGNEQFF.

The chain uses TRBV19 and TRBJ2-3, with a possible D match to TRBD2 (5 bases). V lost 9 bases and J 2 bases, leaving 9 bases between the germline ends. This CDR3 comprises 12 residues. The germline CDR1 and CDR2 sequences are LNHDA and SQIVND (reference sequence). The DNA of the CDR3 is TGTGCCAGCCTCGGGGACACAGATACGCAGTATTTT. It translates to CASLGDTDTQYF.

The chain is built from TRBV7-9 and TRBJ1-5; D is unresolved. Germline values: CDR1 SEHNR, CDR2 FQNEAQ (reference sequence). The length of the CDR3 is 14 residues. The V and J ends lost 0 bases and 0 bases respectively, with 3 bases between them. This CDR3 reads CASSLAGSNQPQHF. For the CDR3, the DNA is TGTGCCAGCAGCTTAGCTGGTAGCAATCAGCCCCAGCATTTT.

V is TRBV7-8 and J is TRBJ2-5, with 14 bases aligning to TRBD2. The length of the CDR3 is 17 residues. CDR1 and CDR2 (germline): SGHVS, FQNEAQ. The ends lost 2 bases at V and 4 bases at J; junction bases unmatched: 6. CDR3 nucleotide sequence: TGTGCCAGCAGCTTAAGGACTAGCGGGAGGACGCGAGAGACCCAGTACTTC. Amino acid sequence: CASSLRTSGRTRETQYF.

The rearrangement uses TRBV19 and TRBJ2-5; 9 bases fit TRBD1. The CDR3 has 14 amino acids. Germline CDR1 is LNHDA and CDR2 is SQIVND (reference sequence). With 3 bases clipped from V and 8 bases from J, the junction kept 7 bases outside the gene matches. CDR3 nucleotide sequence: TGTGCCAGTAGTATCCTGGGACAGGGTCAAACCCAGTACTTC. Its translation: CASSILGQGQTQYF. Full variable domain (remainder filled in from reference TRBV19 and TRBJ2-5): DGGITQSPKYLFRKEGQNVTLSCEQNLNHDAMYWYRQDPGQGLRLIYYSQIVNDFQKGDIAEGYSVSREKKESFPLTVTSAQKNPTAFYLCASSILGQGQTQYFGPGTRLLVL.

This clone was seen a single time. The chain couples TRBV7-2 to TRBJ2-3; D unresolved. The CDR3 has 13 residues. Germline loops: CDR1 SGHTA, CDR2 FQGNSA. V dropped 1 base and J dropped 5 bases, with 7 bases sitting between them. Here the CDR3 DNA reads TGTGCCAGCAGCTTAGGCTTCCTAGATACGCAGTATTTT. Translation: CASSLGFLDTQYF.

The chain is built from TRBV19 and TRBJ1-1; D not certain. V shed 8 bases and J shed 3 bases, with 10 bases lying between them. Germline V gives CDR1 LNHDA, CDR2 SQIVND (reference sequence). The CDR3 covers 12 residues. Here the CDR3 DNA reads TGTGCCAGTTCGTACGGAGACACTGAAGCTTTCTTT. Its protein product is CASSYGDTEAFF. The full variable domain, its missing parts supplied by reference TRBV19 and TRBJ1-1, is DGGITQSPKYLFRKEGQNVTLSCEQNLNHDAMYWYRQDPGQGLRLIYYSQIVNDFQKGDIAEGYSVSREKKESFPLTVTSAQKNPTAFYLCASSYGDTEAFFGQGTRLTVV.

The chain links TRBV4-1 to TRBJ2-1, with D perhaps given as TRBD1 or TRBD2 (6 bases each). Germline loops: CDR1 MGHRA, CDR2 YSYEKL. This CDR3 comprises 21 residues. Trimming stripped 0 bases from V and 0 bases from J, with 24 bases between. The DNA for the CDR3 is TGCGCCAGCAGCCAAGATGTAGGGGGGCCCAACCTGGGGAACTCCTACAATGAGCAGTTCTTC. Encoded protein: CASSQDVGGPNLGNSYNEQFF.

V and J are TRBV2 and TRBJ2-7; tentatively, D is TRBD1 (6 bases). The ends were cut back, 5 bases at V and 3 bases at J, with 11 bases in the middle. The CDR3 has 13 residues. From germline, CDR1 is SNHLY and CDR2 FYNNEI. The CDR3 region is CASSRTDSYEQYV. For the CDR3, the DNA is TGTGCCAGCAGTAGGACAGATAGCTACGAGCAGTACGTC.

V and J are TRBV4-1 and TRBJ1-1; 7 bases align to TRBD1. With 2 bases clipped from V and 4 bases from J, the junction kept 7 bases outside the gene matches. CDR1 and CDR2 (germline): MGHRA, YSYEKL. The CDR3 loop spans 15 amino acids. The CDR3 region has the DNA TGCGCCAGCAGCCAATCGACAGGGTTGCGCACTGAAGCTTTCTTT. Protein: CASSQSTGLRTEAFF.

The rearrangement links TRBV7-8 to TRBJ2-1; no clear D. The V end was cut by 7 bases, the J end by 2 bases, with 9 bases between. The CDR3 extends over 13 amino acids. Germline V gene lookup returns CDR1 SGHVS and CDR2 FQNEAQ. The CDR3, as DNA: TGTGCCAGCACGAGACGGGCCTACAATGAGCAGTTCTTC. As protein: CASTRRAYNEQFF.

Note on this clone: The same CDR3 arises from other DNA sequences in this sample as well. The chain employs TRBV6-1 and TRBJ2-7; 10 positions match TRBD2. V shed 6 bases and J 5 bases; nucleotides not matched to a gene: 10. Germline loops: CDR1 MNHNS, CDR2 SASEGT. This CDR3 has 15 residues. CDR3 loop: CASSLRTSGSDEQYV. CDR3 DNA: TGTGCCAGCAGCTTGAGGACTAGCGGAAGTGACGAGCAGTACGTC.

The chain joins TRBV19 to TRBJ2-1; possible D gene TRBD1, 6 bases. V was clipped by 5 bases and J by 11 bases, with 13 bases between them. The germline CDR1 and CDR2 sequences are LNHDA and SQIVND (reference sequence). The CDR3 length is 12 residues. In DNA, the CDR3 is TGTGCCAGTAGTGGGGGCCACCCACAGCAGTTCTTC. This sequence encodes CASSGGHPQQFF.

J is TRBJ1-2 and V is TRBV12-5; tentatively, D is TRBD1 (5 bases). Trimming left V 3 bases short and J 7 bases short, with 15 bases between. CDR3 length equals 14 residues. CDR1 and CDR2 from the germline V gene are LGHNT and FRNRAP. As DNA, the CDR3 is TGTGCTAGTGGTTTCACCCGGGGGTACGGTGGCTACACCTTC. Residues: CASGFTRGYGGYTF.

The genes are TRBV2 and TRBJ2-7; tentatively, D is TRBD1 (5 bases). V lost 4 bases and J 6 bases, leaving 16 bases between the germline ends. The CDR3 covers 14 residues. The germline V gene has CDR1 SNHLY and CDR2 FYNNEI. Written as DNA, the CDR3 is TGTGCCAGCAGTGGTGGGGCTCTAATGGCCGAGCAGTACTTC. This codes for CASSGGALMAEQYF.

The chain carries TRBV30 and TRBJ1-2; D is uncertain. The CDR3 is 13 amino acids. V was trimmed by 6 bases and J by 2 bases, leaving 13 bases between them. CDR1 GTSNPN and CDR2 SVGIG come from the germline V gene (reference sequence). DNA of the CDR3: TGTGCCTGTAACTCCGGGAGGAACTATGGCTACACCTTC. This encodes CACNSGRNYGYTF.

The rearrangement joins TRBV5-5 to TRBJ2-7, with TRBD2 matching over 9 bases. CDR1 and CDR2 (germline): SGHKS, YYEKEE (reference sequence). This CDR3 region has 15 residues. With V trimmed by 7 bases and J by 2 bases, 10 bases remained unmatched. The CDR3 reads CASDWSSGATYEQYV. DNA of the CDR3: TGTGCCAGCGATTGGTCTAGCGGGGCGACCTACGAGCAGTACGTC.

The genes are TRBV5-1 and TRBJ2-3, with D unresolved. Between the trimmed V and J ends, which lost 5 bases and 0 bases, there was a span of 7 bases. Germline assignment: CDR1 SGHRS and CDR2 YFSETQ. This CDR3 has 13 residues. CDR3 loop: CASSSGSTDTQYF. DNA of the CDR3: TGCGCCAGCAGTTCCGGGAGCACAGATACGCAGTATTTT.

The J gene is TRBJ2-3, the V gene TRBV15; D uncertain. The CDR3 length is 12 residues. With 0 bases removed from V and 5 bases from J, the gap between germline ends came to 3 bases. CDR1 and CDR2 from the germline V gene are LNHNV and YYDKDF (reference sequence). Here the CDR3 reads CATSRDIDTQYF. In nucleotides, the CDR3 is TGTGCCACCAGCAGAGATATAGATACGCAGTATTTT.

The chain combines TRBV2 with TRBJ2-1; a possible D gene is TRBD1 (5 bases). The germline gives CDR1 SNHLY, CDR2 FYNNEI. Trimming removed 2 bases from V and 2 bases from J, with 19 bases in between. CDR3 length equals 18 residues. CDR3 sequence: CASSEIWSQVRTYNEQFF. CDR3 DNA sequence: TGTGCCAGCAGTGAAATCTGGTCACAGGTCCGAACCTACAATGAGCAGTTCTTC.